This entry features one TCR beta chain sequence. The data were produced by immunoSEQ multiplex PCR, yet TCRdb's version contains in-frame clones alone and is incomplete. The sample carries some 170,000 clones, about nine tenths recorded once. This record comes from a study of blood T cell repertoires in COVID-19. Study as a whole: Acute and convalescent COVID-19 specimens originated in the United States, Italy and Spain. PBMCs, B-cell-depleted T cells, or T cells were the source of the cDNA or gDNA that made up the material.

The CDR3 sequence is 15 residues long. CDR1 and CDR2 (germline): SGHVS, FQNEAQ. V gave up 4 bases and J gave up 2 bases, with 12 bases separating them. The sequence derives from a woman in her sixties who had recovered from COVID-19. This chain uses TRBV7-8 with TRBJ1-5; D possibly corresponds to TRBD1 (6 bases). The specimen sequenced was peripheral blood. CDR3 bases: TGTGCCAGCAGCTCCGGGACACTTGGCAATCAGCCCCAGCATTTT. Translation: CASSSGTLGNQPQHF.